This paragraph covers one T cell receptor beta chain sequence. After removal of 5 bases from V and 7 bases from J, the junction contained 20 bases not matched to a gene. The CDR3 is 19 amino acids. CDR1 and CDR2 (germline): MDHEN, SYDVKM. The data were obtained in a study of regulatory T cells in long-lasting Graves disease. With iRepertoire HTBI primers and Arm-PCR of CDR3 regions, TCR beta libraries were built. Original handling: Across the samples, identification revealed some 59 TRBV and around 13 TRBJ segments. MiXCR was run by TCRdb on the multiplex PCR reads, yielding one entry per CDR3 protein. Clone size and V and J calls follow TCRdb, not the original study. The sample holds approximately 400,000 distinct CDR3 sequences, roughly 24% seen once. Regarding time point: persistent/refractory GD, antithyroid drugs over 5 years with positive TRAb. Isolated PBMC RNA provided the starting material for the TCR library.

This clonotype originated in a middle-aged woman with Graves disease. Specimen: peripheral blood mononuclear cells (PBMCs), collected when the disease was refractory, from a patient treated with antithyroid drugs. The chain employs TRBV28 and TRBJ2-1; 10 nucleotides line up with TRBD1. Here the CDR3 reads CASSTRTPTGTGVGNEQFF. The CDR3 bases are TGTGCCAGCAGTACACGGACCCCAACCGGGACAGGGGTAGGGAATGAGCAGTTCTTC.